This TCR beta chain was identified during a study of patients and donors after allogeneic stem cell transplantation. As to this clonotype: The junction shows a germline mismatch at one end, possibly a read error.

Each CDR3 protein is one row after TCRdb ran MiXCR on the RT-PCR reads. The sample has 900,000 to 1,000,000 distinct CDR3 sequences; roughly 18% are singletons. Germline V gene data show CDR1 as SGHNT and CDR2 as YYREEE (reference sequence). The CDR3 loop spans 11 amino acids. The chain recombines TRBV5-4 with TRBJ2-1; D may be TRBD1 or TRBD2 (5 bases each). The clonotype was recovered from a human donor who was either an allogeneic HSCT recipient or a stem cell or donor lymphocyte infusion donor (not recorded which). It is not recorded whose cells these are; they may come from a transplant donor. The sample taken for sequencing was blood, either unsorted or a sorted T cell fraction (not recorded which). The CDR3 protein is CASSHRDGELF. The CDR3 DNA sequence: TGTGCCAGCAGCCACCGGGACGGCGAACTCTTC.